One and the same sample provided the 2 T cell receptor beta chains below, sequenced in a study of blood T cells in healthy people across ages. A second PCR, run for about 7 to 11 cycles, used a sample-barcoded 5' primer plus a J-beta primer mix. TCRdb passed the 5' RACE reads through MiXCR, listing each CDR3 protein once. Counted here are some 750,000 distinct CDR3 sequences, approximately 21% occurring once; the ten biggest clones make up less than 25%. The specimen was blood. These receptors all stem from a man between 65 and 85 years old in good health.

This clonotype has a handful of counts. The chain combines TRBV9 with TRBJ1-2; D not certain. The V gene lost 0 bases and the J gene lost 6 bases, with 18 bases spanning the gap. The germline V gene encodes CDR1 SGDLS and CDR2 YYNGEE. This CDR3 spans 16 amino acids. The CDR3 loop reads CASSVDGSRPGDGYTF. In DNA, the CDR3 is TGTGCCAGCAGCGTAGATGGCTCTCGGCCCGGGGATGGCTACACCTTC.

This clonotype has a count of ten or more. This likely comes from a read error, as the CDR3 has no conserved phenylalanine or tryptophan at its end. Because the CDR3's place on the DNA is in doubt, the DNA is left out and the CDR3 is given as listed by TCRdb. The V call is TRBV27, the J call TRBJ2-5; the D call TRBD2 from the table was never checked on the DNA. The CDR3 has 18 residues if both end residues are counted. The germline gives CDR1 MNHEY, CDR2 SMNVEV (reference sequence). The CDR3 sequence: CASSLDKPPIRKTGRPFV.